This is a list of T cell receptor beta chains from one sample in a study of T cell responses to AZD1222 COVID-19 vaccine. Measured with immunoSEQ multiplex PCR; TCRdb has only the in-frame clones, and not every one. The sample lists more than 65,000 clones, around 85% occurring once. The material was peripheral blood, obtained on day 0 of AZD1222 vaccination. Receptors originate from an adult in good health. Each CDR3 is given with its conserved first and last residue. D genes are given only for firm matches. Rows may omit the clone size; those that give it use once, few, many or a size class.

abundance	v_gene	j_gene	d_gene	CDR3aa	CDR3nt
NA	TRBV5-1	TRBJ1-3	NA	CASSLGDATGNTIYF	TGCGCCAGCAGCTTGGGAGACGCGACTGGAAACACCATATATTTT
NA	TRBV7-2	TRBJ2-5	TRBD2	CASSLSGLAGETQYF	TGTGCCAGCAGCTTATCGGGACTAGCGGGAGAGACCCAGTACTTC
NA	TRBV7-2	TRBJ1-1	NA	CASSQELRTEAFF	TGTGCCAGCAGCCAAGAATTGCGTACTGAAGCTTTCTTT
NA	TRBV7-9	TRBJ2-3	NA	CASSPKIRVTDTQYF	TGTGCCAGCAGCCCTAAAATTCGGGTGACAGATACGCAGTATTTT
once	TRBV7-2	TRBJ2-5	NA	CASSLGGRETQYF	TGTGCCAGCAGCTTAGGAGGTCGGGAGACCCAGTACTTC
NA	TRBV10-3	TRBJ2-1	NA	CAISAPGAGNEQFF	TGTGCCATCAGTGCACCAGGAGCGGGCAATGAGCAGTTCTTC
few	TRBV4-1	TRBJ2-7	NA	CASSQAPGIAYEQYF	TGCGCCAGCAGCCAAGCTCCAGGGATCGCCTACGAGCAGTACTTC
NA	TRBV28	TRBJ2-7	TRBD2	CASSSASGSSYEQYF	TGTGCCAGCAGTTCCGCTAGCGGTAGCTCCTACGAGCAGTACTTC
NA	TRBV4-3	TRBJ1-4	NA	CASSRVSRTAYNEKLFF	TGCGCCAGCAGCCGCGTAAGCAGGACAGCCTATAATGAAAAACTGTTTTTT
NA	TRBV7-2	TRBJ2-7	TRBD1	CASSLLHTGTGGFEQYF	TGTGCCAGCAGCCTACTCCATACAGGGACAGGGGGCTTCGAGCAGTACTTC
NA	TRBV28	TRBJ1-6	NA	CASTQNSPLHF	TGTGCCAGCACCCAAAATTCACCCCTCCACTTT
NA	TRBV7-8	TRBJ1-5	TRBD1	CASSTGARTGGGNQPQHF	TGTGCCAGCAGCACAGGGGCGCGGACAGGGGGTGGCAATCAGCCCCAGCATTTT
NA	TRBV9	TRBJ1-2	TRBD1	CASSVLAGQTYGGYTF	TGTGCCAGCAGCGTATTGGCGGGACAGACCTATGGTGGCTACACCTTC
NA	TRBV28	TRBJ1-5	TRBD1	CASRPGGESQPQHF	TGTGCCAGCAGGCCAGGGGGCGAAAGTCAGCCCCAGCATTTT
NA	TRBV12-3/TRBV12-4	TRBJ1-1	NA	CASSFGTEAFF	TGTGCCAGCAGTTTTGGAACTGAAGCTTTCTTT
once	TRBV6-2/TRBV6-3	TRBJ2-6	NA	CASTYSQAGANVLTF	TGTGCCAGCACCTACTCACAGGCTGGGGCCAACGTCCTGACTTTC
NA	TRBV3-1/TRBV3-2	TRBJ2-2	NA	CASSHPLAGELFF	TGTGCCAGCAGCCACCCCTTGGCCGGGGAGCTGTTTTTT
NA	TRBV18	TRBJ2-7	TRBD2	CASSPPGLAGGTEQYF	TGTGCCAGCTCACCTCCGGGACTAGCGGGAGGGACCGAGCAGTACTTC
NA	TRBV20-1	TRBJ1-4	NA	CSARLNEKLFF	TGCAGTGCTAGGCTAAATGAAAAACTGTTTTTT
NA	TRBV24-1	TRBJ2-7	TRBD2	CATSDPTSGSSYEQYF	TGTGCCACCAGTGATCCAACTAGCGGGAGCTCCTACGAGCAGTACTTC
NA	TRBV2	TRBJ2-3	TRBD1	CASRGTGGTQYF	TGTGCCAGCAGGGGGACAGGGGGGACGCAGTATTTT
NA	TRBV5-4	TRBJ2-1	TRBD1	CASSETGSYNEQFF	TGTGCCAGCAGCGAGACAGGGTCCTACAATGAGCAGTTCTTC
NA	TRBV3-1/TRBV3-2	TRBJ1-3	NA	CASSQDTNSGNTIYF	TGTGCCAGCAGCCAAGATACGAACTCTGGAAACACCATATATTTT
NA	TRBV7-2	TRBJ2-7	NA	CASSFLLGQNPYSYEQYF	TGTGCCAGCAGCTTTTTACTAGGACAGAATCCTTACTCCTACGAGCAGTACTTC
NA	TRBV7-2	TRBJ2-5	NA	CASSFAGLRGETQYF	TGTGCCAGCAGCTTCGCCGGGCTCAGAGGAGAGACCCAGTACTTC
NA	TRBV7-9	TRBJ1-4	TRBD1	CASSLWDRQNEKLFF	TGTGCCAGCAGCTTGTGGGACAGGCAAAATGAAAAACTGTTTTTT
NA	TRBV28	TRBJ2-1	NA	CASSFGPYPNEQFF	TGTGCCAGCAGTTTTGGGCCTTACCCCAATGAGCAGTTCTTC
NA	TRBV11-2	TRBJ1-4	NA	CASSLDRLLGNEKLFF	TGTGCCAGCAGCTTAGATCGCCTCCTGGGGAATGAAAAACTGTTTTTT
NA	TRBV9	TRBJ2-5	NA	CASSVLGGTQETQYF	TGTGCCAGCAGCGTATTGGGCGGGACCCAAGAGACCCAGTACTTC
NA	TRBV11-3	TRBJ2-1	NA	CASSLGTRRQGSSYNEQFF	TGTGCCAGCAGCTTAGGGACGAGAAGGCAGGGGAGCTCCTACAATGAGCAGTTCTTC
NA	TRBV3-1/TRBV3-2	TRBJ1-6	NA	CASSQEGDSGSPLHF	TGTGCCAGCAGCCAAGAGGGGGATAGTGGATCACCCCTCCACTTT
NA	TRBV7-9	TRBJ1-1	TRBD1	CASSLAGGVGTEAFF	TGTGCCAGCAGCTTAGCAGGGGGCGTTGGCACTGAAGCTTTCTTT
NA	TRBV7-3	TRBJ2-5	NA	CASSPVLQETQYF	TGTGCCAGCAGCCCGGTCTTACAAGAGACCCAGTACTTC
few	TRBV5-8	TRBJ2-3	TRBD2	CASSLLAGTDTQYF	TGTGCCAGCAGCTTACTAGCGGGCACAGATACGCAGTATTTT
once	TRBV6-1	TRBJ1-2	NA	CASSEASPLNYGYTF	TGTGCCAGCAGTGAAGCATCCCCACTTAACTATGGCTACACCTTC
once	TRBV5-1	TRBJ2-3	TRBD2	CASSLLGLAGTTDTQYF	TGCGCCAGCAGCTTGTTAGGCCTAGCGGGAACCACAGATACGCAGTATTTT
NA	TRBV15	TRBJ2-3	NA	CATSRLLGADTQYF	TGTGCCACCAGCAGACTGCTAGGAGCAGATACGCAGTATTTT
NA	TRBV30	TRBJ1-4	TRBD1	CAWARTGPNEKLFF	TGTGCCTGGGCGAGGACAGGCCCGAATGAAAAACTGTTTTTT
NA	TRBV28	TRBJ1-3	NA	CASSPSTGFGNTIYF	TGTGCCAGCAGCCCTAGTACAGGGTTTGGAAACACCATATATTTT
NA	TRBV4-2	TRBJ2-3	NA	CASSQDPLGWTDTQYF	TGTGCCAGCAGCCAAGATCCCCTAGGGTGGACAGATACGCAGTATTTT
NA	TRBV29-1	TRBJ1-5	NA	CSVQMGSNQPQHF	TGCAGCGTCCAAATGGGTAGCAATCAGCCCCAGCATTTT
NA	TRBV27	TRBJ1-3	NA	CASSQDRRSGNTIYF	TGTGCCAGCAGCCAGGACCGACGCTCTGGAAACACCATATATTTT
NA	TRBV12-3/TRBV12-4	TRBJ2-3	TRBD2	CASTNGDYWYF	TGTGCCAGCACCAATGGGGACTACTGGTATTTT
once	TRBV11-2	TRBJ1-6	NA	CATDVIQEQGWSPLHF	TGTGCCACCGACGTCATACAGGAGCAGGGTTGGTCACCCCTCCACTTT
NA	TRBV5-5	TRBJ1-1	NA	CASSPGQTLMNTEAFF	TGTGCCAGCAGCCCCGGACAGACCCTTATGAACACTGAAGCTTTCTTT
NA	TRBV28	TRBJ1-1	TRBD1	CASSLDRVDTEAFF	TGTGCCAGCAGTCTTGACAGGGTGGACACTGAAGCTTTCTTT
NA	TRBV7-2	TRBJ1-1	TRBD1	CASSFTGTGGYTEAFF	TGTGCCAGCAGCTTTACCGGGACAGGGGGTTACACTGAAGCTTTCTTT
NA	TRBV9	TRBJ1-1	NA	CASSVGGIGREAFF	TGTGCCAGCAGCGTAGGGGGGATAGGTCGGGAAGCTTTCTTT
NA	TRBV5-8	TRBJ1-3	NA	CASTVRGGTGNTIYF	TGTGCCAGCACAGTACGCGGGGGTACGGGAAACACCATATATTTT
NA	TRBV5-1	TRBJ1-2	NA	CASSLLGEGYGYTF	TGCGCCAGCAGCTTGTTGGGCGAAGGCTATGGCTACACCTTC
NA	TRBV7-8	TRBJ1-2	NA	CASSFIQAGLYGYTF	TGTGCCAGCAGCTTCATACAGGCCGGCCTCTATGGCTACACCTTC